This is a list of T cell receptor beta chains from one sample in a study of blood T cell repertoires in COVID-19. This table comes from immunoSEQ multiplex PCR, and its TCRdb copy is limited to in-frame clones, with some not included. The data show about 150,000 clones, 80% to 90% seen once. The sample comprised peripheral blood. All receptors come from a woman between 65 and 79 years old with acute or convalescent COVID-19. Both conserved end residues are part of each CDR3. Each record gives: J gene, clone size, V gene, D gene, CDR3 DNA, CDR3 protein. D genes are given only for firm matches. Where a row states a size, it is once, few, many or the class of an expanded clone; other rows omit it.

TRBJ1-2,.,TRBV3-1/TRBV3-2,.,TGTGCCAGCAGCCAAGCCCCCGCTTTTGGGCAGGACTATGGCTACACCTTC,CASSQAPAFGQDYGYTF
TRBJ2-6,once,TRBV7-3,TRBD1,TGTGCCAGCAGCTTATTTGGGACAGGGGCCTCTGGGGCCAACGTCCTGACTTTC,CASSLFGTGASGANVLTF
TRBJ2-1,once,TRBV2,TRBD2,TGTGCCAGCAGTGAGTGGGCTAGCGGGGGATTCGATGAGCAGTTCTTC,CASSEWASGGFDEQFF
TRBJ1-1,.,TRBV19,.,TGTGCCAGTAGGAGAACAGGGAACACTGAAGCTTTCTTT,CASRRTGNTEAFF
TRBJ1-4,few,TRBV4-2,.,TGTGCCAGCAGCCAAGATCGCGGGGGGTTAAATGAAAAACTGTTTTTT,CASSQDRGGLNEKLFF
TRBJ2-1,.,TRBV7-3,.,TGTGCCAGCAGCTTAAATAGCCGGGACAATGAGCAGTTCTTC,CASSLNSRDNEQFF
TRBJ1-1,few,TRBV6-1,.,TGTGCCAGCAGTGAAAAAGGATCCGGGGTTACTGAAGCTTTCTTT,CASSEKGSGVTEAFF
TRBJ2-6,.,TRBV7-9,TRBD1,TGTGCCAGCAGCCAAATCGGGACAGGGGGCTCTGGGGCCAACGTCCTGACTTTC,CASSQIGTGGSGANVLTF
TRBJ1-5,.,TRBV18,.,TGTGCCAGCTCCCCCGGGGAGGGAGGACGCAATCAGCCCCAGCATTTT,CASSPGEGGRNQPQHF
TRBJ1-1,.,TRBV4-2,.,TGTGCCAGCAGCCAGCCACTCCGGGACACCGAAGCTTTCTTT,CASSQPLRDTEAFF
TRBJ1-4,once,TRBV9,TRBD1,TGTGCCAGCAGCGTAGAAGGTACAGGGGGCACTAATGAAAAACTGTTTTTT,CASSVEGTGGTNEKLFF
TRBJ1-5,.,TRBV18,.,TGTGCCAGCTCAGGGCTTAAGGATCAGCCCCAGCATTTT,CASSGLKDQPQHF
TRBJ1-2,.,TRBV6-5,.,TGTGCCAGCAGTAGCCACAGGGGCTACACCTTC,CASSSHRGYTF
TRBJ1-1,once,TRBV30,.,TGTGCCTGGAGTACCTTGGACAGCTTGAACACTGAAGCTTTCTTT,CAWSTLDSLNTEAFF
TRBJ2-1,.,TRBV24-1,TRBD2,TGTGCCACCAGTGATCGCAGCGGGGTCTCCTACAATGAGCAGTTCTTC,CATSDRSGVSYNEQFF
TRBJ1-6,.,TRBV3-1/TRBV3-2,.,TGTGCCAGCAGCCCAGGCCGGGGGGCCCTCCACTTT,CASSPGRGALHF
TRBJ2-5,.,TRBV6-2/TRBV6-3,TRBD2,TGTGCCAGCAGTTACCACGGGACTAGCGCTTTGGAGACCCAGTACTTC,CASSYHGTSALETQYF
TRBJ2-5,.,TRBV3-1/TRBV3-2,TRBD2,TGTGCCAGCAGCCAAGGTATCGGGGTAGCGGGGATCCAAGAGACCCAGTACTTC,CASSQGIGVAGIQETQYF
TRBJ2-3,few,TRBV9,.,TGTGCCAGCAGCGTAGATGCAGGGAGGACAGATACGCAGTATTTT,CASSVDAGRTDTQYF
TRBJ2-5,.,TRBV19,TRBD1,TGTGCCAGTAGACAACCCGGGACAGGGGAGAGGAAGGAGACCCAGTACTTC,CASRQPGTGERKETQYF
TRBJ1-1,.,TRBV7-9,TRBD1,TGTGCCAGCAGCTCGGGGACAGGGAGGACTGAAGCTTTCTTT,CASSSGTGRTEAFF
TRBJ2-3,.,TRBV2,TRBD1,TGTGCCAGCAGTCTACAGGGGGCGCTGAGCACAGATACGCAGTATTTT,CASSLQGALSTDTQYF
TRBJ1-5,once,TRBV19,.,TGTGCCAGTAGTACGCGGACAGTCTCAAGCAATCAGCCCCAGCATTTT,CASSTRTVSSNQPQHF
TRBJ1-4,.,TRBV6-5,.,TGTGCCAGCAGAAGAGGTGAAAAACTGTTTTTT,CASRRGEKLFF
TRBJ2-2,.,TRBV28,.,TGTGCCAGCAGGAGCACCGGGGAGCTGTTTTTT,CASRSTGELFF
TRBJ1-2,.,TRBV14,.,TGTGCCAGCAGCCAAGACGTCGGAGGGTTGAAAGGCTACACCTTC,CASSQDVGGLKGYTF
TRBJ2-7,.,TRBV10-3,TRBD1,TGTGCCATCAGTGAGATACCGGGACAGGGGGTGTACGAGCAGTACTTC,CAISEIPGQGVYEQYF
TRBJ2-3,.,TRBV7-2,.,TGTGCCAGCAGCTTCCCCGCGGCTAGCACAGATACGCAGTATTTT,CASSFPAASTDTQYF
TRBJ2-7,.,TRBV6-2/TRBV6-3,TRBD1,TGTGCCAGCAGTCCCGGACAGGCCACCTACGAGCAGTACTTC,CASSPGQATYEQYF
TRBJ1-6,.,TRBV11-3,TRBD1,TGTGCCAGCAGTTCCCCCTGGGACAGGGAATTTTCACCCCTCCACTTT,CASSSPWDREFSPLHF
TRBJ2-2,once,TRBV6-5,TRBD1,TGTGCCAGCAGTTACTCGACAGGGGGCGGGAGCGGGGAGCTGTTTTTT,CASSYSTGGGSGELFF
TRBJ1-2,.,TRBV5-1,.,TGCGCCAGCAGCTTGGTGTCTCCAGGCGCTAACTATGGCTACACCTTC,CASSLVSPGANYGYTF
TRBJ2-1,.,TRBV4-2,.,TGTGCCAGCAGCCCCCTCTTTAAGTTGAGTCACGGCGGCGGGGGCCCAGGCAATGAGCAGTTCTTC,CASSPLFKLSHGGGGPGNEQFF
TRBJ1-3,few,TRBV7-9,.,TGTGCCAGCAGCCCACTCCCTCCGAGCTCTGGAAACACCATATATTTT,CASSPLPPSSGNTIYF
TRBJ2-5,.,TRBV11-2,.,TGTGCCAGCAGCGTAACAGGGCCCCAAGAGACCCAGTACTTC,CASSVTGPQETQYF
TRBJ1-1,.,TRBV5-1,TRBD1,TGCGCCAGCAGCACACAGGGGGCAGGGAACACTGAAGCTTTCTTT,CASSTQGAGNTEAFF
TRBJ1-1,few,TRBV7-9,TRBD1,TGTGCCAGCAGCGCCCAGGGACAGGGTGGAAGGGACACTGAAGCTTTCTTT,CASSAQGQGGRDTEAFF
TRBJ2-5,.,TRBV7-9,.,TGTGCCAGCAGCTTTGTCTCTATCCAAGAGACCCAGTACTTC,CASSFVSIQETQYF
TRBJ1-2,.,TRBV4-3,.,TGCGCCAGCAAGATGACAGGTTTCTATGGCTACACCTTC,CASKMTGFYGYTF
TRBJ1-2,.,TRBV7-6,TRBD1,TGTGCCAGCAGCGGCGAGACAGGGGGCAGAGGCTACACCTTC,CASSGETGGRGYTF
TRBJ2-1,.,TRBV9,TRBD1,TGTGCCAGCAGCGTAGTGGACAGGGGGCGAGGTGAGCAGTTCTTC,CASSVVDRGRGEQFF
TRBJ1-4,.,TRBV2,TRBD1,TGTGCCACCATGGGACAGGGTAGTGAAAAACTGTTTTTT,CATMGQGSEKLFF
TRBJ1-6,.,TRBV6-1,.,TGTGCCAGCAGTGACCACGGGGGGAGCTCCTATAATTCACCCCTCCACTTT,CASSDHGGSSYNSPLHF
TRBJ2-5,.,TRBV3-1/TRBV3-2,TRBD2,TGTGCCAGCCACGCTAGCGGGGGCCAAGAGACCCAGTACTTC,CASHASGGQETQYF
TRBJ1-1,.,TRBV24-1,TRBD1,TGTGCCACCAGTGATTTGCAGGGCAGGGGGCTGTTCTTT,CATSDLQGRGLFF
TRBJ1-1,.,TRBV27,.,TGTGCCAGCAGTTCTGGGCAGGGTGGGAGGTACACTGAAGCTTTCTTT,CASSSGQGGRYTEAFF
TRBJ2-5,.,TRBV5-6,.,TGTGCCAGCAGCTTGTTTGGTCCCGGGGAGACCCAGTACTTC,CASSLFGPGETQYF